This T cell receptor beta chain derives from a study of cytomegalovirus exposure and HLA in healthy donors. Study findings and constraints: A later analysis associated 15,000 or so TCR beta sequences with HLA alleles at a 0.05 false discovery rate. According to an earlier analysis, most TCR beta V segments yielded productive rearrangements about 90% or about 30% of the time.

The PCR made use of 60 Vbeta and 13 Jbeta primers. Per the original data handling: About 9.9 million of the approximately 80 million unique TCR beta chains counted in a later analysis were shared. TCRdb's table, derived via immunoSEQ multiplex PCR, lists solely in-frame clones and lacks some. V and J calls and clone size are those listed in that table; D and trimming were worked out from the DNA. Altogether around 220,000 clones are present, 75% to 85% being singletons, with the ten largest covering 1.3% to 1.5%. The germline V gene encodes CDR1 MNHEY and CDR2 SVGAGI. The CDR3 runs 13 residues. V lost 8 bases to trimming and J lost 1 base, with 12 bases between them. A note on this clone: Its antigen remains unidentified.

This chain uses TRBV6-5 with TRBJ2-7; D is undetermined. The source is a girl aged 5 to 17 in good health and CMV-seronegative. The sample consisted of PBMCs. Here the CDR3 DNA reads TGTGCCAGCTTCTCGGTGAGATCCTACGAGCAGTACTTC. Protein sequence: CASFSVRSYEQYF.